This T cell receptor beta chain was retrieved from a study of control samples from healthy donors and cancer patients. The CDR3 runs to 12 residues. With 2 bases removed from V and 8 bases from J, the gap between germline ends came to 7 bases. Germline CDR1 and CDR2: SGHTA and FQGNSA. Profiled with immunoSEQ multiplex PCR; TCRdb holds only in-frame clones, not every one. The table shows about 150,000 clones, with just over 85% occurring only once. Sequenced material: blood. The clonotype was recovered from a man aged 18 to 35 in good health. V and J are TRBV7-2 and TRBJ2-1; D is undetermined. The CDR3 loop is CASSLLGYEQFF. The CDR3 DNA is TGTGCCAGCAGCTTATTAGGTTATGAGCAGTTCTTC.